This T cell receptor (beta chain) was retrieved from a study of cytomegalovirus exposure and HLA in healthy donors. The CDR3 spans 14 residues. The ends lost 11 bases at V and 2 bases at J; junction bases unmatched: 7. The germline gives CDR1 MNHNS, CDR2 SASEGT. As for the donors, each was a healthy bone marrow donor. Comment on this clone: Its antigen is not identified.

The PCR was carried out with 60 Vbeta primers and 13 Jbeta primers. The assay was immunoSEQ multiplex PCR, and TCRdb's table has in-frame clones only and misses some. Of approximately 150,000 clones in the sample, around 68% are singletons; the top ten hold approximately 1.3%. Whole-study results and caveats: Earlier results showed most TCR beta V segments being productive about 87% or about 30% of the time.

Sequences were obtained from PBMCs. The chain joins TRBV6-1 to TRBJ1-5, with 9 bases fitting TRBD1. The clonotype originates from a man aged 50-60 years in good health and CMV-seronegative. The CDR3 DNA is TGTGCCGGTGCCAGGACAGGGGGCAATCAGCCCCAGCATTTT. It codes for CAGARTGGNQPQHF.